This T cell receptor beta chain was obtained from a study of Graves' ophthalmopathy and Graves' hyperthyroidism. Study-wide findings and caveats: Most expanded thyroid clonotypes above 0.001 frequency also appeared in blood.

This CDR3 is built from 15 residues. Per the germline V gene, CDR1 is SGHRS and CDR2 is YFSETQ. The V segment lost 4 bases and the J segment 6 bases; nucleotides outside the gene matches: 11. This clonotype has just a few counts. Antigen specificity is unknown. Ophthalmopathy donors were characterized by moderate-to-severe activity, CAS of at least 3, NOSPECS of at least 4, and duration under 3 months. It was from over 8.5 ml of fresh peripheral blood that the PBMCs came. For repertoire sequencing, the TCR beta CDR3 regions were amplified from RNA transcripts. Following a first-round RT-PCR that used HTBI primers, a second-round multiplex PCR was carried out. Each CDR3 protein gets one entry after TCRdb re-called the multiplex PCR reads with MiXCR. The profile shows hundreds of thousands of distinct CDR3 sequences, 40% of them singletons.

This rearrangement joins TRBV5-1 to TRBJ1-2; TRBD1 matches 8 bases. The sequenced sample consisted of peripheral blood. This receptor was identified in an adult man with Graves' ophthalmopathy. CDR3 sequence reads: CASSRITGGSDGYTF. The DNA for the CDR3 is TGCGCCAGCAGCCGCATCACAGGGGGTTCGGATGGCTACACCTTC.